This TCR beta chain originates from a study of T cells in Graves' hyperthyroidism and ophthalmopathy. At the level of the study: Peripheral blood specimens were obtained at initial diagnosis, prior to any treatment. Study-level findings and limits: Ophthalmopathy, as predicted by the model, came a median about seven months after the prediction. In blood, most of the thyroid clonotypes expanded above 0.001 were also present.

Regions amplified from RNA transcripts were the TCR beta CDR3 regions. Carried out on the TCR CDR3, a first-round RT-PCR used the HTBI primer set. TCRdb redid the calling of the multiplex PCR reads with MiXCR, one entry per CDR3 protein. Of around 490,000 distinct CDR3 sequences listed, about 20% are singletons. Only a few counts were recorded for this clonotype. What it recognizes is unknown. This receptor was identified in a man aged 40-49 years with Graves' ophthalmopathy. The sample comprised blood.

In DNA, the CDR3 is TGTGCCAGCTCCGGACCCATCTCTGGAAACACCATATATTTT. Translation: CASSGPISGNTIYF. The chain is built from TRBV7-9 and TRBJ1-3; no reliable D call. Germline values: CDR1 SEHNR, CDR2 FQNEAQ (reference sequence). The CDR3 sequence is 14 residues long. V gave up 8 bases and J gave up 0 bases, with 11 bases separating them.